This is a list of T cell receptor beta chains from one sample in a study of T cell responses to AZD1222 COVID-19 vaccine. Profiled with immunoSEQ multiplex PCR; TCRdb holds only in-frame clones, not every one. The data contain roughly 140,000 clones, approximately 92% of them singletons. This material consisted of peripheral blood, taken on day 0 of AZD1222 vaccination. All receptors derive from an adult in good health. The CDR3 runs from the conserved cysteine through the conserved F or W. D genes are given only for firm matches.

. TRBJ2-3 TRBV5-1 TGCGCCAGCAGTTTTGGGTCACTGTCCTCCACAGATACGCAGTATTTT CASSFGSLSSTDTQYF
. TRBJ1-5 TRBV28 TGTGCCAGCAGTTTTTTCCGTGCGAACCTCAATCAGCCCCAGCATTTT CASSFFRANLNQPQHF
. TRBJ1-1 TRBV9 TGTGCCAGCAGCGCCGGACCGCGGAACACTGAAGCTTTCTTT CASSAGPRNTEAFF
TRBD1 TRBJ2-3 TRBV27 TGTGCCAGCAGTACAGGACAGGGAGGAGATACGCAGTATTTT CASSTGQGGDTQYF
. TRBJ2-4 TRBV28 TGTGCCAGCAGGGGCGGGGGAGAGGGGGAAAACATTCAGTACTTC CASRGGGEGENIQYF
. TRBJ1-6 TRBV3-1/TRBV3-2 TGTGCCAGCAGCCTGGGACGGATCTATAATTCACCCCTCCACTTT CASSLGRIYNSPLHF
TRBD1 TRBJ1-2 TRBV7-9 TGTGCCAGCAGGCGGACAGGGGGCGCGAAGGATGGCTACACCTTC CASRRTGGAKDGYTF
. TRBJ1-2 TRBV5-6 TGTGCCAGCAGCTTGCTACCGGAGGAAGGGAGCTACACCTTC CASSLLPEEGSYTF
. TRBJ1-4 TRBV12-3/TRBV12-4 TGTGCCAGCAGCCTCGTGGGGGGAAAACTGTTTTTT CASSLVGGKLFF
. TRBJ2-2 TRBV6-5 TGTGCCAGCAGTTATTCCCCTGCGGGGAGAACCGGGGAGCTGTTTTTT CASSYSPAGRTGELFF
. TRBJ2-7 TRBV10-1 TGCGCCAGCAATCCGCGCCCGGGGAGCGAGCAGTACTTC CASNPRPGSEQYF
TRBD1 TRBJ2-1 TRBV18 TGTGCCAGCTCATCCGGGACAGGGGGGGATGAGCAGTTCTTC CASSSGTGGDEQFF
. TRBJ2-7 TRBV2 TGTGCCAGCAGTGACCAGGGGGGAAGGAACGAGCAGTACTTC CASSDQGGRNEQYF
. TRBJ2-3 TRBV28 TGTGCCACCATCCCAGGGCAGGTACCCACAGATACGCAGTATTTT CATIPGQVPTDTQYF
. TRBJ1-1 TRBV19 TGTGCCAGTAGTACCACACTGAACACTGAAGCTTTCTTT CASSTTLNTEAFF
TRBD1 TRBJ1-2 TRBV7-3 TGTGCCAGCAGCCGGGACAGGGGCTCTGGCTACACCTTC CASSRDRGSGYTF
. TRBJ2-3 TRBV4-2 TGTGCCAGCAGCCCACTGGTGTCCAGCGAAGGCACAGATACGCAGTATTTT CASSPLVSSEGTDTQYF